This passage covers 24 T cell receptor beta chains from one sample sequenced in a study of T-cell reconstitution after alpha-beta-depleted transplantation in children. Preparation of the TCRbeta library involved a method that used unique molecular identifiers. TCRdb re-analysed the PCR reads in MiXCR, keeping a single row per CDR3 protein. This sample has 530,000 or so distinct CDR3 sequences, with 27% found just once. The sequences come from PBMCs, collected before TCRalphabeta/CD19-depleted stem cell transplant. Receptors originate from a boy less than two years old with Wiskott-Aldrich syndrome, due to receive a stem cell transplant.

This chain links TRBV4-1 with TRBJ2-5; D remains unclear. CDR1 is MGHRA and CDR2 is YSYEKL in the germline V gene. The CDR3 is made up of 15 amino acids. V lost 0 bases, J lost 2 bases, and 10 bases lay in between. CDR3 amino acids: CASSQEDRNQETQYF. The CDR3 DNA is TGCGCCAGCAGCCAAGAGGACCGGAATCAAGAGACCCAGTACTTC.

V and J are TRBV12-3 or TRBV12-4 and TRBJ2-7; 14 bases map to TRBD2. J was trimmed by 7 bases and V by 4 bases; bases with no gene match: 9. The CDR3 sequence is 16 residues long. This chain's CDR3 is CASSSGTSGRRGEQYF. Written as DNA, the CDR3 is TGTGCCAGCAGTTCTGGGACTAGCGGGAGAAGAGGGGAGCAGTACTTC.

The CDR3 DNA is TGTGCCAGCACTGGAGGATCTCGACCTAACTATGGCTACACCTTC. This encodes CASTGGSRPNYGYTF. This chain connects TRBV6-1 to TRBJ1-2; D is undetermined. This CDR3 contains 15 residues. V lost 7 bases to trimming and J lost 0 bases, with 15 bases between them. Germline V gene data show CDR1 as MNHNS and CDR2 as SASEGT.

Only a few counts were recorded for this clonotype. V gene TRBV5-1 combines with J gene TRBJ1-3; D is unresolved. The V and J ends lost 4 bases and 0 bases respectively, with 20 bases between them. Germline assignment: CDR1 SGHRS and CDR2 YFSETQ. This CDR3 region has 18 residues. Here the CDR3 reads CASSPVGSQGYSGNTIYF. The DNA for the CDR3 is TGCGCCAGCAGCCCGGTGGGCAGTCAAGGTTACTCTGGAAACACCATATATTTT.

This chain uses TRBV20-1 with TRBJ2-7, with 11 bases fitting TRBD1. J lost 3 bases, V lost 7 bases, and 17 bases had no gene match. The CDR3 contains 17 residues. Looked up from germline, CDR1 is DFQATT and CDR2 is SNEGSKA (reference sequence). The CDR3 spells CSVTQFSGTGGNYEQYF. The DNA of the CDR3 is TGCAGTGTCACCCAGTTTTCCGGGACAGGGGGAAACTACGAGCAGTACTTC.

The chain couples TRBV7-2 to TRBJ1-2, with 8 positions matching TRBD1. J gave up 4 bases and V 6 bases, and 7 bases lay outside the gene matches. The CDR3 is 14 amino acids. CDR1 is SGHTA, CDR2 FQGNSA, per germline. This chain's CDR3 is CASRQGGSAYGYTF. As DNA, the CDR3 is TGTGCCAGCAGACAGGGGGGATCGGCCTATGGCTACACCTTC.

The V and J genes are TRBV6-2 or TRBV6-3 and TRBJ2-7; 12 bases align to TRBD2. V dropped 0 bases and J dropped 3; count of bases not matched to a gene: 3. CDR1 and CDR2 (germline): MNHEY, SVGEGT. The CDR3 extends over 16 amino acids. CDR3 in amino acids: CASSYSPTSGSYEQYF. The CDR3 DNA sequence: TGTGCCAGCAGTTACTCCCCGACTAGCGGGAGCTACGAGCAGTACTTC.

This clonotype was detected a few times. This chain joins TRBV10-2 and TRBJ2-1; D is unclear. CDR1 and CDR2 (germline): WSHSY, SAAADI. Trimming took off 0 bases at V and 8 bases at J, with 17 bases between the two ends. The CDR3 consists of 16 residues. The CDR3 region has the DNA TGCGCCAGCAGTGAGTCCGGGCTAGATGCTTCCTATGAGCAGTTCTTC. It codes for CASSESGLDASYEQFF.

The V call is TRBV5-1, the J call TRBJ2-1; possibly TRBD2 for D (6 bases). Trimming stripped 6 bases from V and 7 bases from J, with 20 bases between. Germline V lookup: CDR1 SGHRS, CDR2 YFSETQ. CDR3 length: 15 residues. This chain's CDR3 is CASTNRAGIGNEQFF. The CDR3 DNA is TGCGCCAGCACAAACCGGGCGGGAATAGGGAATGAGCAGTTCTTC.

V and J are TRBV11-1 and TRBJ2-1; 11 bases agree with TRBD2. The length of the CDR3 is 18 residues. In germline, CDR1 is SGHAT, CDR2 FQDESV (reference sequence). V was clipped by 5 bases and J by 5 bases; unmatched bases: 14. CDR3 DNA sequence: TGTGCCAGCAGCCTTCCCCCCCTACTAGCGGGGGCTAACAATGAGCAGTTCTTC. Translated: CASSLPPLLAGANNEQFF.

The table lists this clonotype with a few counts. The chain uses TRBV5-1 and TRBJ2-5, with D possibly matching TRBD1 (6 bases). CDR1 and CDR2 (germline): SGHRS, YFSETQ. This CDR3 comprises 15 residues. V was pared by 4 bases and J by 5 bases, with 18 bases between. The CDR3 loop reads CASSDNRATEETQYF. The CDR3 DNA sequence: TGCGCCAGCAGCGACAACAGGGCAACGGAGGAGACCCAGTACTTC. The full variable domain, in which reference TRBV5-1 and TRBJ2-5 provide the parts outside the CDR3, is KAGVTQTPRYLIKTRGQQVTLSCSPISGHRSVSWYQQTPGQGLQFLFEYFSETQRNKGNFPGRFSGRQFSNSRSEMNVSTLELGDSALYLCASSDNRATEETQYFGPGTRLLVL.

J is TRBJ2-1 and V is TRBV21-1; the table's D call, TRBD2, has no DNA check behind it. TRBV21-1 is an annotated pseudogene. This CDR3 has 16 amino acids. In nucleotides, the CDR3 is TGTGCCAGCAGCAAAGATTTAAGCGGGAGTTTCAATGAGCAGTTCTTC. It codes for CASSKDLSGSFNEQFF.

The chain has TRBV5-1 and TRBJ2-1, with 13 bases fitting TRBD2. CDR1 and CDR2 (germline): SGHRS, YFSETQ. This CDR3 is 16 amino acids long. J gave up 4 bases and V 4 bases, and 5 bases lay outside the gene matches. CDR3 nucleotide sequence: TGCGCCAGCAGCGAAGGGACTAGCGGGATTTACAATGAGCAGTTCTTC. This translates into CASSEGTSGIYNEQFF. Combining the CDR3 with reference TRBV5-1 and TRBJ2-1 gives the whole variable domain KAGVTQTPRYLIKTRGQQVTLSCSPISGHRSVSWYQQTPGQGLQFLFEYFSETQRNKGNFPGRFSGRQFSNSRSEMNVSTLELGDSALYLCASSEGTSGIYNEQFFGPGTRLTVL.

The chain uses TRBV5-1 and TRBJ2-3; a weak D match, TRBD2 (5 bases). The V gene lost 0 bases and the J gene lost 4 bases, with 9 bases spanning the gap. Germline-derived CDR1 and CDR2 are SGHRS and YFSETQ. The CDR3 extends over 14 amino acids. Here the CDR3 DNA reads TGCGCCAGCAGCTTGGACGGGAACGCAGATACGCAGTATTTT. Protein sequence: CASSLDGNADTQYF.

The genes are TRBV24-1 and TRBJ2-1; the D gene is possibly TRBD2 (6 bases). The CDR3 consists of 13 residues. V was pared by 5 bases and J by 6 bases, with 10 bases between. Germline loops: CDR1 KGHDR, CDR2 SFDVKD. CDR3 residues: CATSAGAGNEQFF. CDR3 nucleotide sequence: TGTGCCACCAGTGCGGGAGCTGGCAATGAGCAGTTCTTC.

The CDR3 protein is CASSLRPGTDTQYF. In nucleotides, the CDR3 is TGTGCCAGCAGCTTAAGGCCGGGGACAGATACGCAGTATTTT. V is TRBV11-2 and J is TRBJ2-3, with a possible D match to TRBD2 (5 bases). Trimming left V 2 bases short and J 3 bases short, with 9 bases between. This CDR3 is 14 amino acids long. Germline CDR1 reads SGHAT; CDR2 reads FQNNGV.

This clonotype has a handful of counts. The chain employs TRBV7-8 and TRBJ2-1; 7 nucleotides agree with TRBD2. This CDR3 is built from 16 residues. Trimming removed 3 bases from V and 5 bases from J; junction bases left unmatched: 10. The germline gives CDR1 SGHVS, CDR2 FQNEAQ. In nucleotides, the CDR3 is TGTGCCAGCAGCTTTGCGGCGGGAGACACCAACAATGAGCAGTTCTTC. It codes for CASSFAAGDTNNEQFF.

There are a few counts of this clonotype. The chain is built from TRBV4-2 and TRBJ1-1; D remains ambiguous. This CDR3 has 14 amino acids. Per germline, CDR1 LGHNA and CDR2 YNFKEQ. V dropped 0 bases and J dropped 3 bases, with 8 bases sitting between them. The CDR3 DNA is TGTGCCAGCAGCCAAGAGCCGCTGGACACTGAAGCTTTCTTT. It is translated as CASSQEPLDTEAFF.

The table lists this clonotype with a few counts. V is TRBV9 and J is TRBJ2-5; 9 bases agree with TRBD2. CDR1 is SGDLS, CDR2 YYNGEE, per germline. V shed 0 bases and J 5 bases; nucleotides not matched to a gene: 11. CDR3 size: 17 residues. CDR3 bases: TGTGCCAGCAGCGTAGACGTCGCGGGAGGGATCTTGGAGACCCAGTACTTC. Protein sequence: CASSVDVAGGILETQYF.

V and J are TRBV12-3 or TRBV12-4 and TRBJ2-7; 12 bases are shared with TRBD2. V was clipped by 3 bases and J by 2 bases; unmatched bases: 2. This CDR3 has 15 residues. CDR3 sequence (DNA): TGTGCCAGCAGTTTGACTAGCGGGAGAACCTACGAGCAGTACTTC. Its translation is CASSLTSGRTYEQYF.

The CDR3 reads CASMPVRAGTDTQYF. The CDR3, as DNA: TGTGCCAGCATGCCGGTGCGCGCCGGCACAGATACGCAGTATTTT. The chain couples TRBV2 to TRBJ2-3; D is unclear. This CDR3 is built from 15 residues. Trimming shortened V by 7 bases and J by 1 base, and 15 bases separated the two germline ends. Germline V lookup: CDR1 SNHLY, CDR2 FYNNEI. Full variable domain (outside the CDR3, taken from reference TRBV2 and TRBJ2-3): EPEVTQTPSHQVTQMGQEVILRCVPISNHLYFYWYRQILGQKVEFLVSFYNNEISEKSEIFDDQFSVERPDGSNFTLKIRSTKLEDSAMYFCASMPVRAGTDTQYFGPGTRLTVL.

In its sample, this clonotype was seen a few times. The chain recombines TRBV7-2 with TRBJ2-7; D perhaps matches TRBD1 (5 bases). The germline V gene has CDR1 SGHTA and CDR2 FQGNSA. Deletions cut 5 bases from V and 4 bases from J, with 15 bases between. There are 14 residues in the CDR3. The CDR3 DNA sequence: TGTGCCAGCAGCCTCCGGGCTCCAGGGTACGAGCAGTACTTC. It codes for CASSLRAPGYEQYF.

In its sample, this clonotype was seen a few times. V is TRBV27 and J is TRBJ2-1; D is undetermined. The ends were cut back, 5 bases at V and 2 bases at J, with 13 bases in the middle. The germline CDR1 and CDR2 sequences are MNHEY and SMNVEV (reference sequence). This CDR3 has 15 amino acids. The CDR3 protein is CASSTYYGTYNEQFF. The CDR3 DNA sequence: TGTGCCAGCAGTACGTACTATGGAACCTACAATGAGCAGTTCTTC.

This CDR3 is CASSLGGSTYEQYF. The DNA of the CDR3 is TGTGCCAGCAGCTTAGGTGGATCAACCTACGAGCAGTACTTC. The chain is built from TRBV7-2 and TRBJ2-7; no reliable D call. CDR1 and CDR2 (germline): SGHTA, FQGNSA. Trimming removed 1 base at V and 2 bases at J, with 9 bases between. This CDR3 has 14 amino acids.